The 21 T cell receptor beta chains presented below share a single source sample, sequenced in a study of T cells after yellow fever vaccination. TCRdb passed the 5' RACE reads through MiXCR, listing each CDR3 protein once. The sample holds about 160,000 distinct CDR3 sequences, around 7% seen once. This specimen consisted of CD4+ T cells sorted from PBMCs, obtained about 5 days after the first yellow fever vaccination. The source is a man aged 18 to 29 who received the YFV17D yellow fever vaccine.

This clonotype was counted a few times. The chain employs TRBV6-1 and TRBJ2-4; 7 nucleotides line up with TRBD1. The CDR3 runs 16 residues. V lost 6 bases to trimming and J lost 0 bases; unmatched junction nucleotides: 8. Germline V gene lookup returns CDR1 MNHNS and CDR2 SASEGT. The CDR3 bases are TGTGCCAGCAGCCCGACAGGGTCGGTAGCCAAAAACATTCAGTACTTC. It translates to CASSPTGSVAKNIQYF.

This clonotype was counted ten times or more. This rearrangement joins TRBV20-1 to TRBJ2-3, with TRBD1 matching over 9 bases. The CDR3 extends over 13 amino acids. Trimming took 3 bases from V and 5 from J; bases not matched to a gene: 3. Germline values: CDR1 DFQATT, CDR2 SNEGSKA (reference sequence). The CDR3 DNA follows: TGCAGTGCTAGCGGGACAGGGATAGATACGCAGTATTTT. It encodes CSASGTGIDTQYF.

This chain joins TRBV20-1 and TRBJ2-3, with D possibly matching TRBD2 (6 bases). The germline V gene encodes CDR1 DFQATT and CDR2 SNEGSKA (reference sequence). Trimming took 2 bases from V and 0 from J, leaving 15 bases between them. The CDR3 runs to 16 residues. The CDR3 DNA is TGCAGTGCTAGAAGGTTTAGCGGCAGAAGCACAGATACGCAGTATTTT. Residues: CSARRFSGRSTDTQYF.

This clonotype has at least ten counts. The chain links TRBV7-3 to TRBJ2-6; D not resolved. Trimming took off 5 bases at V and 2 bases at J, with 13 bases between the two ends. Germline CDR1 and CDR2: SGHTA and FQGTGA. The CDR3 extends over 16 amino acids. In DNA form, the CDR3 reads TGTGCCAGCAGCCGATACCAAGGCGCTGGGGCCAACGTCCTGACTTTC. Its translation: CASSRYQGAGANVLTF.

The table lists this clonotype with a few counts. The genes are TRBV20-1 and TRBJ2-4, with TRBD1 matching 7 bases. Germline V gives CDR1 DFQATT, CDR2 SNEGSKA (reference sequence). V was clipped by 4 bases and J by 0 bases; unmatched bases: 18. The CDR3 is 19 amino acids. Written as DNA, the CDR3 is TGCAGTGCTACCCCGCTGGGGGACAGACGTACCAGAGCCAAAAACATTCAGTACTTC. This sequence encodes CSATPLGDRRTRAKNIQYF.

In this sample, this clonotype turned up a few times. The rearrangement joins TRBV5-4 to TRBJ2-1; D possibly matches TRBD1 or TRBD2 (7 bases each). The CDR3 is made up of 15 amino acids. Trimming left V 4 bases short and J 13 bases short, with 24 bases between. Looked up from germline, CDR1 is SGHNT and CDR2 is YYREEE (reference sequence). As DNA, the CDR3 is TGTGCCAGCAGCACATCCGGGAACCAGGGGGGGAATCAGTTCTTC. Its translation: CASSTSGNQGGNQFF.

This clonotype has ten or more counts. This chain connects TRBV20-1 to TRBJ2-5; TRBD2 matches 10 bases. V trimming: 4 bases; J trimming: 2 bases; junction bases outside the gene matches: 10. CDR3 length: 16 amino acids. The germline CDR1 and CDR2 sequences are DFQATT and SNEGSKA (reference sequence). As DNA, the CDR3 is TGCAGTGCTATCCAAGCGGGGGGGCCGCGGCAAGAGACCCAGTACTTC. It yields the protein CSAIQAGGPRQETQYF.

In its sample, this clonotype was seen many times. The chain has TRBV7-2 and TRBJ1-5; D not resolved. The germline gives CDR1 SGHTA, CDR2 FQGNSA. The CDR3 has 14 residues. Between the trimmed V and J ends, which lost 1 base and 7 bases, there was a span of 11 bases. CDR3 region: CASSLEARGQPQHF. CDR3 sequence (DNA): TGTGCCAGCAGCTTAGAAGCCAGAGGCCAGCCCCAGCATTTT. The full variable domain, rest sourced from reference TRBV7-2 and TRBJ1-5, is GAGVSQSPSNKVTEKGKDVELRCDPISGHTALYWYRQSLGQGLEFLIYFQGNSAPDKSGLPSDRFSAERTGGSVSTLTIQRTQQEDSAVYLCASSLEARGQPQHFGDGTRLSIL.

This clonotype occurred many times. The chain joins TRBV6-6 to TRBJ2-5, with D hard to call. Germline V gene data show CDR1 as MNHNY and CDR2 as SVGAGI (reference sequence). The CDR3 totals 12 residues. With 7 bases removed from V and 3 bases from J, the gap between germline ends came to 9 bases. CDR3 coding DNA: TGTGCCAGCAAGGCGCCGGAAGAGACCCAGTACTTC. Translation gives CASKAPEETQYF.

This clonotype came up once. It may be a read error: a sequence one base away is much more abundant. The genes are TRBV6-5 and TRBJ1-2, with D perhaps TRBD1 (5 bases). The CDR3 has 16 amino acids. Germline V gives CDR1 MNHEY, CDR2 SVGAGI. Trimming cost V 0 bases and J 9 bases, with 20 bases left between them. The CDR3 nucleotides read TGTGCCAGCAGTTACTCGATGCTTCCGGCAGGACATCGCTACACCTTC. It encodes CASSYSMLPAGHRYTF.

The chain uses TRBV5-6 and TRBJ1-1, with D hard to call. Germline V gives CDR1 SGHDT, CDR2 YYEEEE. This CDR3 has 17 amino acids. Between the trimmed V and J ends, which lost 4 bases and 10 bases, there was a span of 29 bases. CDR3: CASSNQRAAVTVVGAFF. The CDR3 nucleotides are TGTGCCAGCAGCAACCAGAGGGCGGCAGTCACGGTGGTTGGAGCTTTCTTT.

This chain uses TRBV20-1 with TRBJ2-5; 14 nucleotides match TRBD2. Per germline, CDR1 DFQATT and CDR2 SNEGSKA (reference sequence). J was trimmed by 1 base and V by 6 bases; bases with no gene match: 4. This CDR3 region has 15 residues. The CDR3 is CSAGTSGGLQETQYF. DNA of the CDR3: TGCAGTGCCGGGACTAGCGGGGGCCTCCAAGAGACCCAGTACTTC.

In this sample, this clonotype turned up many times. The chain has TRBV20-1 and TRBJ2-7; 7 nucleotides match TRBD2. This CDR3 comprises 14 residues. J was trimmed by 3 bases and V by 1 base; bases with no gene match: 6. CDR1 and CDR2 from the germline V gene are DFQATT and SNEGSKA (reference sequence). The DNA of the CDR3 is TGCAGTGCTAGAGGACATTGGGACTACTACGAGCAGTACGTC. Encoded protein: CSARGHWDYYEQYV.

Concerning this clonotype: This clone may be a read error of a much larger clone one base away. The chain carries TRBV10-3 and TRBJ1-4, with a tentative D call TRBD1 (5 bases). CDR1 is ENHRY, CDR2 SYGVKD, per germline. The V end lost 10 bases, the J end lost 8 bases, and 17 bases lay between the germline ends. This CDR3 is 13 amino acids long. The CDR3 here is CATRVRADEKLFF. CDR3 coding DNA: TGTGCCACTCGGGTCAGGGCTGACGAAAAACTGTTTTTT.

This clonotype was counted at least ten times. The V and J genes are TRBV5-1 and TRBJ2-3, with unresolved D. The CDR3 runs 15 residues. Germline-derived CDR1 and CDR2 are SGHRS and YFSETQ. Trimming removed 3 bases from V and 1 base from J, with 12 bases in between. The CDR3 spells CASSSTGPRTDTQYF. In DNA, the CDR3 is TGCGCCAGCAGCTCGACTGGGCCCCGCACAGATACGCAGTATTTT.

V is TRBV19 and J is TRBJ2-5; D tentatively reads TRBD1 or TRBD2 (6 bases each). Trimming removed 10 bases at V and 2 bases at J, with 14 bases between. This CDR3 region has 13 residues. The V gene's germline CDR1 is LNHDA and CDR2 SQIVND (reference sequence). The CDR3 sequence: CATAGHQQETQYF. CDR3 nucleotide sequence: TGTGCCACCGCGGGACACCAACAAGAGACCCAGTACTTC.

V and J are TRBV14 and TRBJ2-3; D gene unclear. The CDR3 runs to 13 residues. CDR1 is SGHDN, CDR2 FVKESK, per germline. Trimming pared 0 bases from V and 2 bases from J, leaving 3 bases between. Here the CDR3 DNA reads TGTGCCAGCAGCCAAGATTTCACAGATACGCAGTATTTT. It codes for CASSQDFTDTQYF. The full variable domain, in which reference TRBV14 and TRBJ2-3 provide the parts outside the CDR3, is EAGVTQFPSHSVIEKGQTVTLRCDPISGHDNLYWYRRVMGKEIKFLLHFVKESKQDESGMPNNRFLAERTGGTYSTLKVQPAELEDSGVYFCASSQDFTDTQYFGPGTRLTVL.

CDR3 DNA sequence: TGTGCCAGCAGCGGACCGACATCGAGCAATCAGCCCCAGCATTTT. Translation: CASSGPTSSNQPQHF. The rearrangement uses TRBV6-1 and TRBJ1-5; D ambiguous. The CDR3 extends over 15 amino acids. Germline V gene sequence: CDR1 MNHNS, CDR2 SASEGT. V gave up 6 bases and J gave up 1 base, with 13 bases separating them.

Comment on this clonotype: A read error may produce the germline difference seen at one junction end. The DNA of the CDR3 is TGCGCCATCAGCTTGACTACAGATACGCAGTATTTT. Amino acids: CAISLTTDTQYF. The V gene is TRBV5-1, the J gene TRBJ2-3, with D unclear. The CDR3 totals 12 residues. Germline CDR1 SGHRS, CDR2 YFSETQ.

This clonotype was seen repeatedly, ten times or more. This rearrangement joins TRBV18 to TRBJ2-5, with a weak D call TRBD2 (6 bases). This CDR3 has 15 amino acids. Trimming removed 4 bases at V and 1 base at J, with 13 bases between. The germline gives CDR1 KGHSH, CDR2 LQKENI. This CDR3 is CASSLVAVLQETQYF. The CDR3 DNA is TGTGCCAGCTCACTGGTAGCGGTGCTCCAAGAGACCCAGTACTTC.

This clonotype was detected ten times or more. V usage is TRBV12-3 or TRBV12-4 and J usage is TRBJ1-1; TRBD1 matches 9 bases. V lost 5 bases and J lost 1; bases outside the gene matches: 2. The CDR3 is 14 residues long. CDR3 coding DNA: TGTGCCAGCAGTAAGGGACAGGGGAACACTGAAGCTTTCTTT. This codes for CASSKGQGNTEAFF.